This T cell receptor (beta chain) was recorded in a study of beta chain features in type 1 diabetes. Notes on the study in general: TCRB CDR3s from Type 1 diabetes patients were moderately but significantly shorter in all four CD4+ subsets.

V was trimmed by 3 bases and J by 1 base, leaving 5 bases between them. From germline, CDR1 is SGDLS and CDR2 YYNGEE. The CDR3 runs to 12 residues. The sequenced template was cDNA made from the entire isolated RNA. Profiled with immunoSEQ multiplex PCR; TCRdb holds only in-frame clones, not every one. The repertoire consists of under 300,000 clones, with roughly 25% occurring once and the leading ten covering roughly 0.011%. Comment on this clone: Its target is not known.

The source of this sequence is a woman aged 30 to 39 with type 1 diabetes. Source material: naive CD4+ T cells from blood. The J gene is TRBJ2-7, the V gene TRBV9, with D possibly matching TRBD1 (5 bases). CDR3 sequence: CASSGQSYEQYF. CDR3 DNA: TGTGCCAGCAGCGGACAGTCCTACGAGCAGTACTTC.